The 27 T cell receptor beta chains given below trace back to one sample, sequenced in a study of T cell repertoires in cytomegalovirus infection. TCRdb reprocessed the reads with MiXCR, giving one entry per CDR3 protein. Of about 320,000 distinct CDR3 sequences in the sample, approximately 9.5% were seen once. The sample taken for sequencing was PBMCs. The receptors were gathered from a human donor in good health (CMV status not recorded). Some clones in this sample may be carry-over from other donors' samples.

This clonotype was counted ten times or more. This chain links TRBV6-2 or TRBV6-3 with TRBJ1-2, with D possibly TRBD1 on 5 matching bases. The V end lost 5 bases, the J end lost 1 base, and 20 bases lay between the germline ends. CDR1 is MNHEY and CDR2 is SVGEGT in the germline V gene. The CDR3 is 17 amino acids. In nucleotides, the CDR3 is TGTGCCAGCAGTCACACCGGGACGCTAACCATTAACTATGGCTACACCTTC. Its translation is CASSHTGTLTINYGYTF.

The chain has TRBV7-6 and TRBJ2-7; 7 bases are shared with TRBD1. The germline CDR1 and CDR2 sequences are SGHVS and FNYEAQ. The CDR3 is 15 amino acids. V lost 5 bases, J lost 1 base, and 8 bases stayed unmatched. DNA for the CDR3: TGTGCCAGCAGCCCCTCGGACAGGACTTCCTACGAGCAGTACTTC. Protein sequence: CASSPSDRTSYEQYF. Drawing the rest from reference TRBV7-6 and TRBJ2-7, the complete variable domain is GAGVSQSPRYKVTKRGQDVALRCDPISGHVSLYWYRQALGQGPEFLTYFNYEAQQDKSGLPNDRFSAERPEGSISTLTIQRTEQRDSAMYRCASSPSDRTSYEQYFGPGTRLTVT.

This clonotype came up many times. The gene calls are TRBV7-2 and TRBJ2-2, with 8 bases lining up with TRBD2. Per germline, CDR1 SGHTA and CDR2 FQGNSA. The V segment lost 5 bases and the J segment 6 bases; nucleotides outside the gene matches: 8. This CDR3 has 15 residues. The CDR3 bases are TGTGCCAGCAGCCTAATCGTTAGCGGGGCCGGGGAGCTGTTTTTT. It translates to CASSLIVSGAGELFF.

The rearrangement links TRBV6-1 to TRBJ2-3; the D gene is possibly TRBD2 (6 bases). Looked up from germline, CDR1 is MNHNS and CDR2 is SASEGT. Trimming took 2 bases from V and 2 from J, leaving 11 bases between them. The CDR3 extends over 15 amino acids. The CDR3 here is CASSENRGSTDTQYF. DNA for the CDR3: TGTGCCAGCAGTGAAAACCGGGGGTCCACAGATACGCAGTATTTT.

This clonotype was counted only a few times. The V call is TRBV7-2, the J call TRBJ2-5; 7 positions agree with TRBD1. Germline loops: CDR1 SGHTA, CDR2 FQGNSA. The V segment lost 3 bases and the J segment 3 bases; nucleotides outside the gene matches: 7. The CDR3 loop spans 15 amino acids. Here the CDR3 reads CASSFGRTGEETQYF. The CDR3 nucleotides read TGTGCCAGCAGCTTTGGGAGAACAGGGGAAGAGACCCAGTACTTC.

The V and J genes are TRBV3-1 and TRBJ1-1; D is possibly TRBD1 (6 bases). Germline V gives CDR1 LGHDT, CDR2 YNNKEL (reference sequence). There are 14 residues in the CDR3. Trimming removed 3 bases at V and 4 bases at J, with 12 bases between. CDR3 in amino acids: CASSHGQLTTEAFF. CDR3 nucleotide sequence: TGTGCCAGCAGCCATGGACAGTTGACCACTGAAGCTTTCTTT. Full variable domain (outside the CDR3, taken from reference TRBV3-1 and TRBJ1-1): DTAVSQTPKYLVTQMGNDKSIKCEQNLGHDTMYWYKQDSKKFLKIMFSYNNKELIINETVPNRFSPKSPDKAHLNLHINSLELGDSAVYFCASSHGQLTTEAFFGQGTRLTVV.

This clonotype showed up just a few times. This chain links TRBV12-5 with TRBJ2-7; D is possibly TRBD2 (6 bases). V lost 9 bases and J 6 bases, leaving 15 bases between the germline ends. Germline assignment: CDR1 LGHNT and CDR2 FRNRAP. CDR3 length: 12 residues. CDR3 loop: CASSNSGFEQYF. In DNA form, the CDR3 reads TGTGCTAGCTCAAATAGCGGTTTCGAGCAGTACTTC. The full variable domain, in which reference TRBV12-5 and TRBJ2-7 provide the parts outside the CDR3, is DARVTQTPRHKVTEMGQEVTMRCQPILGHNTVFWYRQTMMQGLELLAYFRNRAPLDDSGMPKDRFSAEMPDATLATLKIQPSEPRDSAVYFCASSNSGFEQYFGPGTRLTVT.

This clonotype was observed at least ten times. The chain links TRBV7-2 to TRBJ1-2; D is unresolved. CDR1 is SGHTA, CDR2 FQGNSA, per germline. The CDR3 has 16 amino acids. The V gene lost 1 base and the J gene lost 6 bases, with 18 bases spanning the gap. The CDR3 here is CASSLDWTVGEDGYTF. As DNA, the CDR3 is TGTGCCAGCAGCTTAGATTGGACGGTGGGCGAGGATGGCTACACCTTC. Variable domain in full (rest from reference TRBV7-2 and TRBJ1-2): GAGVSQSPSNKVTEKGKDVELRCDPISGHTALYWYRQSLGQGLEFLIYFQGNSAPDKSGLPSDRFSAERTGGSVSTLTIQRTQQEDSAVYLCASSLDWTVGEDGYTFGSGTRLTVV.

This clonotype was counted a few times. The chain combines TRBV7-2 with TRBJ1-1; the match to TRBD1 covers 7 bases. V dropped 5 bases and J dropped 2; count of bases not matched to a gene: 11. Germline V CDR1 and CDR2: SGHTA, FQGNSA. CDR3 length equals 16 residues. The CDR3 sequence is CASSQGVVGENTEAFF. The CDR3 DNA reads TGTGCCAGCAGCCAGGGGGTTGTGGGTGAAAACACTGAAGCTTTCTTT.

A single count supports this clonotype. At one end, the junction sequence differs from germline, possibly due to a read error. The CDR3 DNA reads TGTGCCATCAATGAGTCTGGTAGCCGGGGGACCCAGTACTTC. It is translated as CAINESGSRGTQYF. V is TRBV10-3 and J is TRBJ2-5, with D perhaps matching TRBD2 (5 bases). The CDR3 has 14 residues. Germline V gene data show CDR1 as ENHRY and CDR2 as SYGVKD.

CDR3: CSASPGRFYGYTF. CDR3 coding DNA: TGCAGTGCTAGCCCGGGACGGTTCTATGGCTACACCTTC. J is TRBJ1-2 and V is TRBV20-1; D is possibly TRBD1 (5 bases). Germline CDR1 reads DFQATT; CDR2 reads SNEGSKA (reference sequence). The V and J ends lost 3 bases and 4 bases respectively, with 12 bases between them. CDR3 length equals 13 residues.

This clonotype has only a few counts. The chain recombines TRBV11-2 with TRBJ2-1, with 13 bases fitting TRBD2. V lost 5 bases, J lost 9 bases, and 10 bases stayed unmatched. CDR3 length: 16 amino acids. Germline CDR1 reads SGHAT; CDR2 reads FQNNGV. CDR3 region: CASSHRTSGRVSEQFF. In DNA form, the CDR3 reads TGTGCCAGCAGCCATAGGACTAGCGGGAGAGTGTCTGAGCAGTTCTTC. Using reference TRBV11-2 and TRBJ2-1 for the parts outside the CDR3, the full variable domain is EAGVAQSPRYKIIEKRQSVAFWCNPISGHATLYWYQQILGQGPKLLIQFQNNGVVDDSQLPKDRFSAERLKGVDSTLKIQPAKLEDSAVYLCASSHRTSGRVSEQFFGPGTRLTVL.

This clonotype was seen many times. DNA of the CDR3: TGTGCCAGCAGCCCCCTAGCGGGGGCTCACAACAATGAGCAGTTCTTC. Encoded protein: CASSPLAGAHNNEQFF. J is TRBJ2-1 and V is TRBV7-3; 10 bases line up with TRBD2. The germline V gene encodes CDR1 SGHTA and CDR2 FQGTGA. The CDR3 spans 16 residues. Trimming at V came to 5 bases and at J to 5 bases, leaving 9 bases not matched to a gene.

The genes are TRBV6-2 or TRBV6-3 and TRBJ2-1; a possible D gene is TRBD2 (5 bases). The CDR3 sequence is 12 residues long. The V gene lost 2 bases and the J gene lost 7 bases, with 6 bases spanning the gap. Germline CDR1 is MNHEY and CDR2 is SVGEGT. CDR3 protein: CASSYTGNEQFF. DNA for the CDR3: TGTGCCAGCAGTTACACGGGGAATGAGCAGTTCTTC.

This clonotype came up a few times. The chain has TRBV27 and TRBJ2-3, with unresolved D. CDR1 and CDR2 from the germline V gene are MNHEY and SMNVEV (reference sequence). The CDR3 loop spans 13 amino acids. V lost 4 bases and J lost 2, with 7 bases in between. The CDR3 DNA reads as TGTGCCAGCAGTTGGGTGAACACAGATACGCAGTATTTT. It is translated as CASSWVNTDTQYF.

This clonotype occurred many times. The V call is TRBV7-8, the J call TRBJ2-7; maybe TRBD1 (5 bases). CDR1 SGHVS and CDR2 FQNEAQ come from the germline V gene. This CDR3 has 15 residues. Trimming removed 1 base from V and 4 bases from J, with 14 bases in between. The CDR3 loop reads CASSLDLGDGYEQYF. The CDR3 coding sequence is TGTGCCAGCAGCTTAGACTTAGGGGATGGGTACGAGCAGTACTTC. Supplemented by reference TRBV7-8 and TRBJ2-7, the full variable domain reads GAGVSQSPRYKVAKRGQDVALRCDPISGHVSLFWYQQALGQGPEFLTYFQNEAQLDKSGLPSDRFFAERPEGSVSTLKIQRTQQEDSAVYLCASSLDLGDGYEQYFGPGTRLTVT.

The CDR3 coding sequence is TGCAGCGTTACTCCGACTGTTCTGCCCCTGTTCTTC. Its translation is CSVTPTVLPLFF. The chain uses TRBV29-1 and TRBJ2-1; D unresolved. CDR3 length equals 12 residues. The germline V gene encodes CDR1 SQVTM and CDR2 ANQGSEA. V shed 5 bases and J shed 15 bases, with 20 bases lying between them.

Notes on this clonotype: This sequence may be a read error, since a much larger clone differs from it by one base. This chain uses TRBV12-3 or TRBV12-4 with TRBJ1-2, with D perhaps matching TRBD1 (6 bases). The CDR3 loop spans 14 amino acids. The V and J ends lost 1 base and 6 bases respectively, with 12 bases between them. CDR3 sequence reads: CASSLGTAFHGYTF. CDR3 nucleotide sequence: TGTGCCAGCAGTTTAGGGACAGCCTTCCATGGCTACACCTTC.

The rearrangement joins TRBV19 to TRBJ2-2; 8 nucleotides agree with TRBD1. CDR1 is LNHDA and CDR2 is SQIVND in the germline V gene (reference sequence). The trim removed 6 bases at V and 5 bases at J, leaving 8 bases unmatched. The CDR3 runs 15 residues. The CDR3 reads CASRDRGLGTGELFF. The CDR3 bases are TGTGCCAGTAGAGACAGGGGATTGGGAACCGGGGAGCTGTTTTTT.

This clonotype was seen ten or more times. This chain links TRBV28 with TRBJ1-5; the D gene is possibly TRBD1 (5 bases). Trimming cost V 6 bases and J 0 bases, with 30 bases left between them. CDR3 size: 21 residues. From germline, CDR1 is MDHEN and CDR2 SYDVKM. CDR3 region: CASRFGGILGRNPNSNQPQHF. Here the CDR3 DNA reads TGTGCCAGCAGATTTGGGGGGATTCTCGGACGGAACCCAAATAGCAATCAGCCCCAGCATTTT. The whole variable domain, filled in from reference TRBV28 and TRBJ1-5, reads DVKVTQSSRYLVKRTGEKVFLECVQDMDHENMFWYRQDPGLGLRLIYFSYDVKMKEKGDIPEGYSVSREKKERFSLILESASTNQTSMYLCASRFGGILGRNPNSNQPQHFGDGTRLSIL.

This clonotype was recorded at least ten times. The rearrangement uses TRBV7-2 and TRBJ2-7, with 8 nucleotides matching TRBD2. Germline V gene sequence: CDR1 SGHTA, CDR2 FQGNSA. CDR3 size: 16 residues. V dropped 5 bases and J dropped 2; count of bases not matched to a gene: 11. Here the CDR3 DNA reads TGTGCCAGCAGCGCACGGGGGGGGGCGGGGACCTACGAGCAGTACTTC. Translation: CASSARGGAGTYEQYF.

V gene TRBV4-1 combines with J gene TRBJ1-1; TRBD1 might be the D (5 bases). Trimming removed 4 bases from V and 1 base from J, with 13 bases in between. The CDR3 length is 15 residues. Germline CDR1 is MGHRA and CDR2 is YSYEKL. The CDR3 reads CASSRGDQGNTEAFF. In DNA form, the CDR3 reads TGCGCCAGCAGCCGAGGTGATCAGGGGAACACTGAAGCTTTCTTT.

This clonotype was seen a handful of times. The chain uses TRBV4-1 and TRBJ1-2, with 8 bases that match TRBD1. After removal of 0 bases from V and 3 bases from J, the junction contained 12 bases not matched to a gene. The CDR3 sequence is 18 residues long. Per germline, CDR1 MGHRA and CDR2 YSYEKL. As DNA, the CDR3 is TGCGCCAGCAGCCAAGATCGCCAGGGGGCAAGAGGGGACTATGGCTACACCTTC. It specifies CASSQDRQGARGDYGYTF.

A remark on this clonotype: A junction boundary mismatches the germline segment, possibly from a read error. This rearrangement joins TRBV29-1 to TRBJ2-5; the match to TRBD1 covers 7 bases. The CDR3 runs 13 residues. Germline V gene sequence: CDR1 SQVTM, CDR2 ANQGSEA. The CDR3 nucleotides read TGCAGCGTCAGTCGGGACAGCCAAGAGACCAAGTACTTC. Translation: CSVSRDSQETKYF. Based on the CDR3 plus reference TRBV29-1 and TRBJ2-5, the full variable domain is SAVISQKPSRDICQRGTSLTIQCQVDSQVTMMFWYRQQPGQSLTLIATANQGSEATYESGFVIDKFPISRPNLTFSTLTVSNMSPEDSSIYLCSVSRDSQETKYFGPGTRLLVL.

This rearrangement joins TRBV29-1 to TRBJ2-2, with 10 bases matching TRBD1. V shed 7 bases, J shed 7 bases, and the junction held 15 bases outside the gene matches. Germline V gene lookup returns CDR1 SQVTM and CDR2 ANQGSEA. This CDR3 is 16 amino acids long. In DNA form, the CDR3 reads TGCAGCGCCCACATGGGACAGGGGTCTAGTGGCGGGGAGCTGTTTTTT. Amino acid sequence: CSAHMGQGSSGGELFF.

This chain uses TRBV7-2 with TRBJ2-6; 12 positions match TRBD2. Germline CDR1 reads SGHTA; CDR2 reads FQGNSA. Trimming cost V 0 bases and J 1 base; bases outside gene matches: 4. This CDR3 is 19 amino acids long. CDR3 amino acids: CASSLARLAGASGANVLTF. In nucleotides, the CDR3 is TGTGCCAGCAGCTTAGCTCGACTAGCGGGAGCGTCTGGGGCCAACGTCCTGACTTTC. Drawing the rest from reference TRBV7-2 and TRBJ2-6, the complete variable domain is GAGVSQSPSNKVTEKGKDVELRCDPISGHTALYWYRQSLGQGLEFLIYFQGNSAPDKSGLPSDRFSAERTGGSVSTLTIQRTQQEDSAVYLCASSLARLAGASGANVLTFGAGSRLTVL.

There are a few counts of this clonotype. The chain links TRBV20-1 to TRBJ2-7; TRBD2 matches at 8 bases. The trim removed 0 bases at V and 2 bases at J, leaving 6 bases unmatched. The CDR3 length is 15 residues. CDR1 and CDR2 from the germline V gene are DFQATT and SNEGSKA (reference sequence). This CDR3 reads CSARDSGGSPYEQYF. DNA for the CDR3: TGCAGTGCTAGAGATTCGGGGGGGTCCCCCTACGAGCAGTACTTC.